This TCR beta chain was recovered during a study of T cells in tuberculosis. This CDR3 has 15 residues. Germline V CDR1 and CDR2: SGHDN, FVKESK. J lost 4 bases, V lost 1 base, and 6 bases had no gene match. Indicated time point: new active TB diagnosis, blood taken before or within 7 days of starting treatment. Sequencing was performed with immunoSEQ multiplex PCR; in TCRdb, only in-frame clones are kept and a portion is missing. The table has roughly 35,000 clones, approximately 90% seen once. This receptor was taken from an adult with tuberculosis. Some clones in this sample may be carry-over from other donors' samples. The sequenced sample was PBMCs, obtained at tuberculosis diagnosis. The J gene is TRBJ1-2, the V gene TRBV14; 7 bases match TRBD1. Here the CDR3 DNA reads TGTGCCAGCAGCCAAGGAAGACAGGGAATCTATGGCTACACCTTC. Protein product: CASSQGRQGIYGYTF.